The 32 T cell receptor beta chains below come from one sample, sequenced in a study of naive and memory T cell subsets. Two oligonucleotides, mixed equimolar, formed the beta constant-region primer covering TRBC1 and TRBC2. The ligated cDNA underwent four PCR rounds using SP2 and nested alpha and beta constant-region primers. TCRdb re-called the UMI-ligation and nested PCR reads through MiXCR, storing one row per CDR3 protein. Here the sample spans about 8,000 distinct CDR3 sequences, under 30% being singletons. What was sequenced was CD8+ TEMRA cells from blood. The subset denotes: effector memory re-expressing CD45RA, CD45RA+ CD27-. These receptors were collected from a human donor in good health.

By share of the sample, this clonotype is medium-sized. The V gene is TRBV20-1, the J gene TRBJ2-7; maybe TRBD1 (5 bases). The germline V gene has CDR1 DFQATT and CDR2 SNEGSKA (reference sequence). CDR3 size: 14 residues. Trimming stripped 6 bases from V and 0 bases from J, with 15 bases between. This chain's CDR3 is CSATRVSLSYEQYF. For the CDR3, the DNA is TGCAGTGCAACCAGGGTTTCGCTCTCCTACGAGCAGTACTTC.

This chain connects TRBV7-9 to TRBJ2-2; tentatively, D is TRBD1 (5 bases). Trimming took off 6 bases at V and 3 bases at J, with 11 bases between the two ends. Per the germline V gene, CDR1 is SEHNR and CDR2 is FQNEAQ (reference sequence). The CDR3 has 14 residues. The CDR3 spells CASRLPRDTGELFF. DNA of the CDR3: TGTGCCAGCAGACTACCCAGGGACACCGGGGAGCTGTTTTTT.

The CDR3 is CATSRGRTGAYEQYF. As DNA, the CDR3 is TGTGCCACCAGCAGAGGGAGGACAGGAGCCTACGAGCAGTACTTC. The V and J genes are TRBV15 and TRBJ2-7; 7 bases are shared with TRBD1. Germline CDR1 is LNHNV and CDR2 is YYDKDF (reference sequence). V was pared by 1 base and J by 2 bases, with 5 bases of the junction left unmatched. The CDR3 contains 15 residues.

There are a few counts of this clonotype. The rearrangement joins TRBV18 to TRBJ2-5; TRBD2 matches at 7 bases. Germline CDR1 reads KGHSH; CDR2 reads LQKENI. This CDR3 has 15 amino acids. The trim removed 3 bases at V and 2 bases at J, leaving 6 bases unmatched. The CDR3 spells CASSPGGDSQETQYF. The CDR3 nucleotides read TGTGCCAGCTCACCGGGGGGGGACTCGCAAGAGACCCAGTACTTC.

The table lists this clonotype with a few counts. CDR3: CARSPGQRLRSTDTQYF. CDR3 nucleotides: TGTGCCAGAAGCCCGGGGCAACGACTCCGAAGCACAGATACGCAGTATTTT. The chain links TRBV5-3 to TRBJ2-3; D may correspond to TRBD1 or TRBD2 (5 bases each). TRBV5-3 is treated as an ORF (open reading frame) with a function not yet certain. V gave up 4 bases and J gave up 0 bases, with 18 bases separating them. This CDR3 contains 17 residues.

This chain uses TRBV20-1 with TRBJ2-7, with D possibly called TRBD1 or TRBD2 (5 bases each). V was clipped by 5 bases and J by 4 bases, with 15 bases between them. From germline, CDR1 is DFQATT and CDR2 SNEGSKA (reference sequence). The CDR3 contains 13 residues. CDR3 in DNA: TGCAGTGCTTCGGGACGAGCGGCTTACGAGCAGTACTTC. Translated: CSASGRAAYEQYF.

CDR3 sequence reads: CSARSRDRRGQSRMNTEAFF. The CDR3 bases are TGCAGTGCTAGATCCCGAGACAGGCGCGGACAATCGCGCATGAACACTGAAGCTTTCTTT. The chain links TRBV20-1 to TRBJ1-1, with TRBD1 as a possible D gene (6 bases). The CDR3 is made up of 20 amino acids. Trimming removed 2 bases at V and 0 bases at J, with 28 bases between. Germline CDR1 is DFQATT and CDR2 is SNEGSKA (reference sequence).

The V and J genes are TRBV12-3 or TRBV12-4 and TRBJ1-2; D unclear. Trimming removed 1 base from V and 5 bases from J, with 17 bases in between. The CDR3 runs to 16 residues. CDR3 sequence reads: CASSLGRQTAYYGYTF. DNA for the CDR3: TGTGCCAGCAGTTTAGGGAGGCAGACGGCTTATTATGGCTACACCTTC.

The V gene is TRBV5-5, the J gene TRBJ1-1, with unresolved D. V lost 0 bases and J lost 8, with 17 bases in between. From germline, CDR1 is SGHKS and CDR2 YYEKEE (reference sequence). The CDR3 length is 15 residues. CDR3 nucleotides: TGTGCCAGCAGCTTGGTTCTGGGAAAGAAAGGGGAAGCTTTCTTT. This translates into CASSLVLGKKGEAFF.

The genes are TRBV10-3 and TRBJ2-7; 10 bases align to TRBD1. The CDR3 consists of 19 residues. The V gene end was trimmed by 2 bases and the J gene end by 1 base; junction bases not matched to a gene: 14. Per germline, CDR1 ENHRY and CDR2 SYGVKD. The CDR3 here is CAISEDIGDRGIFSYEQYF. The CDR3 bases are TGTGCCATCAGTGAGGATATCGGGGACAGGGGAATTTTTTCCTACGAGCAGTACTTC.

The J gene is TRBJ1-5, the V gene TRBV30, with D unclear. The CDR3 has 14 amino acids. V was clipped by 0 bases and J by 0 bases, with 6 bases between them. Germline V lookup: CDR1 GTSNPN, CDR2 SVGIG (reference sequence). CDR3 bases: TGTGCCTGGAGTGTATTTCCTAGCAATCAGCCCCAGCATTTT. Encoded protein: CAWSVFPSNQPQHF.

V and J are TRBV15 and TRBJ2-3; D unclear. The CDR3 is made up of 15 amino acids. CDR1 LNHNV and CDR2 YYDKDF come from the germline V gene (reference sequence). In DNA form, the CDR3 reads TGTGCAAAAAATTTTGAATTGTATTGCACAGATACGCAGTATTTT. Protein sequence: CAKNFELYCTDTQYF.

V gene TRBV9 combines with J gene TRBJ2-3, with D possibly TRBD2 on 5 matching bases. This CDR3 is 16 amino acids long. Germline CDR1 and CDR2: SGDLS and YYNGEE. V was shortened by 4 bases and J by 2 bases, with 17 bases between the two germline ends. CDR3 sequence (DNA): TGTGCCAGCAGCCCAGAACCAGCGGCCTACACAGATACGCAGTATTTT. Protein: CASSPEPAAYTDTQYF.

DNA of the CDR3: TGTGCCAGCAGTTTGATAGGCTCCTACAATGAGCAGTTCTTC. The encoded protein is CASSLIGSYNEQFF. The chain combines TRBV12-3 or TRBV12-4 with TRBJ2-1; no definite D call. The CDR3 consists of 14 residues. V was trimmed by 3 bases and J by 0 bases, leaving 6 bases between them.

This clonotype was counted only a few times. This rearrangement joins TRBV28 to TRBJ2-7; D is ambiguous. The V gene lost 4 bases and the J gene lost 7 bases, with 17 bases spanning the gap. Germline assignment: CDR1 MDHEN and CDR2 SYDVKM. The CDR3 is made up of 14 amino acids. This chain's CDR3 is CASSSLPGAREQYF. The CDR3 coding sequence is TGTGCCAGCAGTTCGTTACCGGGTGCTCGGGAGCAGTACTTC.

Written as DNA, the CDR3 is TGTGCCAGCAGTCAACCGTGGTTCTACACAGATACGCAGTATTTT. Its protein product is CASSQPWFYTDTQYF. The J gene is TRBJ2-3, the V gene TRBV7-2; D unresolved. Germline CDR1 SGHTA, CDR2 FQGNSA. The V end was cut by 6 bases, the J end by 2 bases, with 15 bases between. The CDR3 has 15 residues.

The J gene is TRBJ2-5, the V gene TRBV25-1; no clear D. CDR3 length: 13 residues. From germline, CDR1 is MGHDK and CDR2 SYGVNS. Trimming took off 3 bases at V and 4 bases at J, with 9 bases between the two ends. The CDR3 nucleotides read TGTGCCAGCAGTGATGTGTCGCGAGAGACCCAGTACTTC. Amino acid sequence: CASSDVSRETQYF. The full variable domain, in which reference TRBV25-1 and TRBJ2-5 provide the parts outside the CDR3, is EADIYQTPRYLVIGTGKKITLECSQTMGHDKMYWYQQDPGMELHLIHYSYGVNSTEKGDLSSESTVSRIRTEHFPLTLESARPSHTSQYLCASSDVSRETQYFGPGTRLLVL.

The rearrangement uses TRBV11-1 and TRBJ2-3, with D possibly TRBD1 on 5 matching bases. The CDR3 has 13 residues. Germline V gives CDR1 SGHAT, CDR2 FQDESV (reference sequence). Trimming removed 5 bases at V and 10 bases at J, with 16 bases between. In DNA form, the CDR3 reads TGTGCCAGCAGCATCCCGACAGCAACGGCGCAGTATTTT. Amino acid sequence: CASSIPTATAQYF.

This clonotype was seen more than once but under ten times. The chain employs TRBV4-2 and TRBJ2-3; no definite D call. The CDR3 is 15 amino acids. Germline V gene data show CDR1 as LGHNA and CDR2 as YNFKEQ. Trimming shortened V by 5 bases and J by 0 bases, and 12 bases separated the two germline ends. Here the CDR3 reads CASSGAVTSTDTQYF. CDR3 sequence (DNA): TGTGCCAGCAGCGGAGCAGTGACTAGCACAGATACGCAGTATTTT.

This clonotype was seen more than once but under ten times. This chain's CDR3 is CASSLAGGYEQYF. CDR3 sequence (DNA): TGTGCCAGCAGCTTAGCGGGAGGGTACGAGCAGTACTTC. V and J are TRBV13 and TRBJ2-7, with 8 bases matching TRBD2. The junction had 0 bases not matched to a gene; V was cut back by 1 base and J by 4 bases. This CDR3 contains 13 residues. Germline lookup yields CDR1 PRHDT and CDR2 FYEKMQ (reference sequence).

This clonotype has a handful of counts. V gene TRBV12-5 combines with J gene TRBJ2-1; a weak D match, TRBD2 (6 bases). Germline CDR1 LGHNT, CDR2 FRNRAP. The CDR3 consists of 14 residues. V lost 1 base to trimming and J lost 5 bases, with 9 bases between them. CDR3 in DNA: TGTGCTAGTGGTTTGGGGGGAGGAGACAATGAGCAGTTCTTC. Amino acids: CASGLGGGDNEQFF. The full variable domain, completed using reference TRBV12-5 and TRBJ2-1, is DARVTQTPRHKVTEMGQEVTMRCQPILGHNTVFWYRQTMMQGLELLAYFRNRAPLDDSGMPKDRFSAEMPDATLATLKIQPSEPRDSAVYFCASGLGGGDNEQFFGPGTRLTVL.

The rearrangement uses TRBV7-9 and TRBJ2-4; D possibly corresponds to TRBD1 (6 bases). Between the trimmed V and J ends, which lost 8 bases and 1 base, there was a span of 18 bases. The CDR3 consists of 16 residues. CDR1 and CDR2 (germline): SEHNR, FQNEAQ (reference sequence). Written as DNA, the CDR3 is TGTGCCAGCCAATCAGGGGTTGGGTCGGCCAAAAACATTCAGTACTTC. It translates to CASQSGVGSAKNIQYF.

The J gene is TRBJ1-5, the V gene TRBV28, with no clear D. V was trimmed by 3 bases and J by 7 bases, leaving 13 bases between them. Germline lookup yields CDR1 MDHEN and CDR2 SYDVKM. The CDR3 is 14 residues long. The CDR3: CASSLVPLGQPQHF. CDR3 in DNA: TGTGCCAGCAGTTTGGTCCCGTTGGGACAGCCCCAGCATTTT.

The chain's CDR3 is CAISEPTSSRDTQYF. CDR3 DNA: TGTGCCATCAGTGAGCCGACTAGTTCCCGAGATACGCAGTATTTT. The genes are TRBV10-3 and TRBJ2-3; D possibly corresponds to TRBD2 (6 bases). Trimming cost V 2 bases and J 5 bases, with 14 bases left between them. The CDR3 sequence is 15 residues long. The germline gives CDR1 ENHRY, CDR2 SYGVKD.

The gene calls are TRBV7-2 and TRBJ2-3; D is possibly TRBD1 or TRBD2 (5 bases each). Per germline, CDR1 SGHTA and CDR2 FQGNSA. This CDR3 contains 15 residues. The V end lost 0 bases, the J end lost 7 bases, and 14 bases lay between the germline ends. The CDR3 loop is CASSLAGTTLHTQYF. The CDR3 DNA sequence: TGTGCCAGCAGCTTAGCGGGGACCACACTTCATACGCAGTATTTT.

This clonotype was seen a handful of times. The V gene is TRBV20-1, the J gene TRBJ1-1, with TRBD1 as a possible D gene (6 bases). V gave up 6 bases and J gave up 6 bases, with 17 bases separating them. The length of the CDR3 is 13 residues. Germline CDR1 reads DFQATT; CDR2 reads SNEGSKA (reference sequence). As DNA, the CDR3 is TGCAGTGCGGGACATGACAGGATCCCTGAAGCTTTCTTT. This sequence encodes CSAGHDRIPEAFF.

The chain couples TRBV24-1 to TRBJ2-1, with D tentatively TRBD2 (7 bases). CDR3 length: 15 amino acids. With 0 bases removed from V and 10 bases from J, the gap between germline ends came to 15 bases. Germline CDR1 and CDR2: KGHDR and SFDVKD. The CDR3 protein is CATSDLRGATGEQFF. The CDR3 nucleotides read TGTGCCACCAGTGATTTGCGGGGGGCAACCGGGGAGCAGTTCTTC.

This chain links TRBV7-2 with TRBJ2-7, with a tentative D call TRBD1 (6 bases). Trimming removed 5 bases from V and 2 bases from J, with 10 bases in between. Germline CDR1 is SGHTA and CDR2 is FQGNSA. There are 13 residues in the CDR3. CDR3 DNA: TGTGCCAGCAGCCCGGGACAAACCTACGAGCAGTACTTC. It yields the protein CASSPGQTYEQYF.

By share, this clonotype counts as medium-sized. The V and J genes are TRBV7-9 and TRBJ1-1; no reliable D call. This CDR3 is 14 amino acids long. V shed 4 bases and J shed 1 base, with 10 bases lying between them. Germline V gives CDR1 SEHNR, CDR2 FQNEAQ (reference sequence). CDR3 protein: CASSYEEPNTEAFF. CDR3 DNA: TGTGCCAGCAGCTATGAGGAACCGAACACTGAAGCTTTCTTT.

With respect to this clonotype: One end of the junction varies from germline; a read error may be responsible. This chain connects TRBV20-1 to TRBJ2-1; TRBD2 aligns across 8 bases. Germline lookup yields CDR1 DFQATT and CDR2 SNEGSKA (reference sequence). The CDR3 spans 13 residues. CDR3 nucleotide sequence: TGCAGTTCTAGGTCTAGCGGGCACAATGAGCAGTTCTTC. This translates into CSSRSSGHNEQFF.

This sequence joins TRBV13 and TRBJ2-1; perhaps D is TRBD1 or TRBD2 (6 bases each). CDR3 length equals 15 residues. Trimming cost V 3 bases and J 6 bases, with 15 bases left between them. Germline CDR1 is PRHDT and CDR2 is FYEKMQ (reference sequence). CDR3 region: CASSFPGAGSNEQFF. The CDR3 nucleotides are TGTGCCAGCAGCTTCCCAGGGGCGGGAAGCAATGAGCAGTTCTTC.

This clonotype has only a few counts. V is TRBV14 and J is TRBJ2-7; D call uncertain. This CDR3 has 14 amino acids. V lost 1 base and J 3 bases, leaving 10 bases between the germline ends. Germline CDR1 reads SGHDN; CDR2 reads FVKESK. For the CDR3, the DNA is TGTGCCAGCAGCCAAGCACTAACAGTCTACGAGCAGTACTTC. Translating it yields CASSQALTVYEQYF.